The source of this T cell receptor beta chain is a study of T-cell reconstitution after alpha-beta-depleted transplantation in children (dated by TCRdb to the mid-2010s). About the study as a whole: Using TCR repertoire profiling, the study followed T-cell immune reconstitution in a quantitative way in children after TCRalphabeta/CD19-depleted allogeneic hematopoietic cell transplantation.

The CDR3 contains 11 residues, cysteine and phenylalanine counted. Only the CDR3 part of the read is kept: 33 bases, read in frame from the first base. CDR1 and CDR2 were assigned from the germline V gene as SQVTM and ANQGSEA. Trimming takes 5 bases off V and 9 bases off J; junction bases not matched to a gene: 4. Libraries were constructed by PCR. These reads were obtained on an Illumina HiSeq 2500. TCR library preparation used molecular barcoding, with unique molecular identifiers applied to normalize quantification of the TCRbeta repertoire. The raw public data were reprocessed by TCRdb itself: fastp quality trimming at Q25, MiXCR clonotype calling, in-frame beta chains only. CDR3 protein sequences are deduplicated, and each keeps its most common genes and DNA. This sample lists about 610,000 distinct CDR3 sequences; about 10% were detected once. The top ten hold about 4% of the sample. This clonotype came up a few times. Its antigen has not been determined. Base quality data are lacking; no much larger clone is found one base away.

This clonotype was sampled from a human donor who donated a stem cell graft to a child with acute myeloid leukemia. The source material was PBMCs from the stem cell graft donor, sampled from the stem cell graft. Recombination linked TRBV29-1 to TRBJ1-2, with 9 bases matching TRBD1. In nucleotide form, the sequence is TGCAGCGTTCGACAGGGGGATCGCTACACCTTC. It is translated as CSVRQGDRYTF.